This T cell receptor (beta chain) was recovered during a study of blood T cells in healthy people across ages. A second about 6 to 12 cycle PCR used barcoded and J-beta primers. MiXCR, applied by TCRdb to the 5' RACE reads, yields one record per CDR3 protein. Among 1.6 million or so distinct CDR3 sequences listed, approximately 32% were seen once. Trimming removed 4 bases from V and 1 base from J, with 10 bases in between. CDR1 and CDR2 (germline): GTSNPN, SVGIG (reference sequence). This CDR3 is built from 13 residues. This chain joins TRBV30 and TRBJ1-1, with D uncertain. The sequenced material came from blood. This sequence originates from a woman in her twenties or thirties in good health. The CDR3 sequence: CAWIRPANTEAFF. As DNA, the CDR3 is TGTGCCTGGATCCGGCCCGCGAACACTGAAGCTTTCTTT.